The rows below give T cell receptor beta chains drawn from one sample of a study of shared clonotypes between healthy human individuals. The table came from immunoSEQ multiplex PCR; TCRdb's copy has only in-frame clones and leaves some out. This table holds about 2 million clones, just under 95% found once. Source material: naive CD8+ T cells sorted from blood. Every receptor here comes from a man aged 18-30 years in good health. Both conserved end residues are trimmed from each CDR3. Each record gives: V gene, CDR3 length, D gene, J gene, CDR3 protein. A D gene is named only where the DNA matches it firmly.

v_gene: TRBV7-2
len: 12
d_gene: NA
j_gene: TRBJ1-1
CDR3aa: ASSPHSANTEAF

v_gene: TRBV9
len: 16
d_gene: TRBD2
j_gene: TRBJ2-2
CDR3aa: ASSDKVAGMKGTGELF

v_gene: TRBV7-9
len: 11
d_gene: NA
j_gene: TRBJ2-3
CDR3aa: ASSLPSTDTQY

v_gene: TRBV27
len: 11
d_gene: NA
j_gene: TRBJ1-1
CDR3aa: ASSRRGYTEAF

v_gene: TRBV5-6
len: 14
d_gene: NA
j_gene: TRBJ2-3
CDR3aa: ASTMGSEASTDTQY

v_gene: TRBV5-6
len: 12
d_gene: NA
j_gene: TRBJ2-5
CDR3aa: ASSLPTAQETQY

v_gene: TRBV6-6
len: 13
d_gene: NA
j_gene: TRBJ2-7
CDR3aa: ASSSSGNPSYEQY

v_gene: TRBV7-9
len: 11
d_gene: NA
j_gene: TRBJ2-7
CDR3aa: ASSSLTDYEQY

v_gene: TRBV6-5
len: 13
d_gene: TRBD1
j_gene: TRBJ1-1
CDR3aa: ASSPSWTGDTEAF

v_gene: TRBV2
len: 12
d_gene: NA
j_gene: TRBJ2-7
CDR3aa: ASSETEGTYEQY

v_gene: TRBV10-3
len: 11
d_gene: NA
j_gene: TRBJ1-2
CDR3aa: AIPRTANYGYT

v_gene: TRBV7-8
len: 13
d_gene: NA
j_gene: TRBJ1-4
CDR3aa: ASTRGTAWGEKLF

v_gene: TRBV28
len: 11
d_gene: NA
j_gene: TRBJ2-7
CDR3aa: ASSFPLTYEQY

v_gene: TRBV6-6
len: 10
d_gene: NA
j_gene: TRBJ2-7
CDR3aa: ASSPVPYEQY

v_gene: TRBV2
len: 9
d_gene: NA
j_gene: TRBJ1-2
CDR3aa: ASKKGAGYT

v_gene: TRBV7-9
len: 13
d_gene: NA
j_gene: TRBJ2-6
CDR3aa: ASSSSGTGANVLT

v_gene: TRBV6-1
len: 14
d_gene: NA
j_gene: TRBJ2-7
CDR3aa: ASSGAQARGTYEQY

v_gene: TRBV27
len: 15
d_gene: NA
j_gene: TRBJ1-2
CDR3aa: ASSPKGVASIPYGYT

v_gene: TRBV7-9
len: 13
d_gene: NA
j_gene: TRBJ1-2
CDR3aa: ASSSIQGFSYGYT

v_gene: TRBV4-1
len: 12
d_gene: NA
j_gene: TRBJ1-5
CDR3aa: ASSQERDLQPQH

v_gene: TRBV29-1
len: 11
d_gene: TRBD1
j_gene: TRBJ1-2
CDR3aa: SASDRANYGYT

v_gene: TRBV5-4
len: 10
d_gene: NA
j_gene: TRBJ2-1
CDR3aa: ASSLLGNEQF

v_gene: TRBV29-1
len: 11
d_gene: NA
j_gene: TRBJ2-7
CDR3aa: SVFNPGSYEQY

v_gene: TRBV11-2
len: 11
d_gene: NA
j_gene: TRBJ1-4
CDR3aa: ASSLNLEEKLF

v_gene: TRBV6-5
len: 14
d_gene: TRBD2
j_gene: TRBJ2-5
CDR3aa: ASSYSVAGYQETQY

v_gene: TRBV5-1
len: 12
d_gene: TRBD1
j_gene: TRBJ2-1
CDR3aa: ASSLWTGVNEQF

v_gene: TRBV27
len: 11
d_gene: NA
j_gene: TRBJ2-1
CDR3aa: ASGAGPYNEQF

v_gene: TRBV13
len: 13
d_gene: NA
j_gene: TRBJ2-7
CDR3aa: ASSFLAGNSYEQY

v_gene: TRBV7-2
len: 13
d_gene: NA
j_gene: TRBJ1-2
CDR3aa: ASSSLPLPGYGYT

v_gene: TRBV7-9
len: 11
d_gene: NA
j_gene: TRBJ2-5
CDR3aa: ASSYGMEETQY

v_gene: TRBV27
len: 12
d_gene: TRBD1
j_gene: TRBJ1-4
CDR3aa: ASRTGGTNEKLF

v_gene: TRBV9
len: 10
d_gene: NA
j_gene: TRBJ2-2
CDR3aa: ASSVLGGELF

v_gene: TRBV6-5
len: 14
d_gene: NA
j_gene: TRBJ1-4
CDR3aa: ASSYHRLLTNEKLF

v_gene: TRBV7-6
len: 14
d_gene: NA
j_gene: TRBJ2-7
CDR3aa: ASSSADSLWPYEQY